A selection of T cell receptor beta chains follows, all from one sample in a study of CD8 T cells in ankylosing spondylitis. Each CDR3 protein is one row after TCRdb ran MiXCR on the 5' RACE reads. The sample carries just over 350,000 distinct CDR3 sequences, 20% recorded once. Sequenced: blood, either unsorted or a sorted T cell fraction (not recorded which). All receptors derive from a male donor with ankylosing spondylitis or in good health (not recorded which). CDR3s include the opening cysteine and the closing phenylalanine or tryptophan. Each record gives: D gene, clone size, V gene, J gene, CDR3 DNA, CDR3 protein. D genes are given only for firm matches. A clone size is listed for some rows: how often the clone was seen (once, few, many), or a class if it is expanded.

D: TRBD1; size: .; V: TRBV5-1; J: TRBJ1-4; DNA: TGCGCCAGCAGGGTGCGGGACAGTGCAACTAATGAAAAACTGTTTTTT; CDR3: CASRVRDSATNEKLFF
D: TRBD2; size: .; V: TRBV9; J: TRBJ2-1; DNA: TGTGCCAGCAGCCCCCCTCCGCCAGCGGGGGCCCCGTACAATGAGCAGTTCTTC; CDR3: CASSPPPPAGAPYNEQFF
D: .; size: few; V: TRBV29-1; J: TRBJ2-2; DNA: TGCAGCGCGAGGGGGGAAGCAGCGAACACCGGGGAGCTGTTTTTT; CDR3: CSARGEAANTGELFF
D: .; size: .; V: TRBV9; J: TRBJ2-7; DNA: TGTGCCAGCAGCGTAGAAGGATTTTCCTACGAGCAGTACTTC; CDR3: CASSVEGFSYEQYF
D: .; size: .; V: TRBV27; J: TRBJ2-1; DNA: TGTGCCAGCCGAATAACACAGGGCGGATCCTACAATGAGCAGTTCTTC; CDR3: CASRITQGGSYNEQFF
D: .; size: .; V: TRBV10-2; J: TRBJ2-1; DNA: TGCGCCAGCAGTGAGTCGATGGCAGAGTACAATGAGCAGTTCTTC; CDR3: CASSESMAEYNEQFF
D: .; size: .; V: TRBV4-1; J: TRBJ1-4; DNA: TGCGCCAGCAGCCAACTCGTGGAGGGGGAGGAAAAACTGTTTTTT; CDR3: CASSQLVEGEEKLFF
D: TRBD2; size: .; V: TRBV20-1; J: TRBJ2-1; DNA: TGCAGTGCTAGAGGGACTAGCGGGGGGGCCAGCTACAATGAGCAGTTCTTC; CDR3: CSARGTSGGASYNEQFF
D: .; size: .; V: TRBV10-2; J: TRBJ2-1; DNA: TGCGCCAGCATGTCGGGGGGCCCCAATGAGCAGTTCTTC; CDR3: CASMSGGPNEQFF
D: .; size: .; V: TRBV9; J: TRBJ2-1; DNA: TGTGCCAGCAGCGCAACCCATAGGGCGGAGCAGTTCTTC; CDR3: CASSATHRAEQFF
D: .; size: .; V: TRBV28; J: TRBJ2-7; DNA: TGTGCCAGCAGTTTATCCCCCCCAGCCCAACGGACCTCCTACGAGCAGTACTTC; CDR3: CASSLSPPAQRTSYEQYF
D: .; size: .; V: TRBV29-1; J: TRBJ2-1; DNA: TGCAGCGTTGAACCTGGACGGAGCTCCTACAATGAGCAGTTCTTC; CDR3: CSVEPGRSSYNEQFF
D: TRBD2; size: .; V: TRBV6-1; J: TRBJ2-1; DNA: TGTGCCAGCAGTGAATCGGCAGGGAGGGATGAGCAGTTCTTC; CDR3: CASSESAGRDEQFF
D: .; size: .; V: TRBV24-1; J: TRBJ2-2; DNA: TGTGCCACCAGCCGGGGTGAACACACCGGGGAGCTGTTTTTT; CDR3: CATSRGEHTGELFF
D: TRBD1; size: .; V: TRBV5-5; J: TRBJ2-7; DNA: TGTGCCAGCAGCTTGGAGGGACAGGGTTACGAGCAGTACTTC; CDR3: CASSLEGQGYEQYF
D: TRBD1; size: .; V: TRBV12-3/TRBV12-4; J: TRBJ2-7; DNA: TGTGCCAGCAGTTTTGACAGGGTGAGCGAGCAGTACTTC; CDR3: CASSFDRVSEQYF
D: TRBD2; size: .; V: TRBV27; J: TRBJ2-7; DNA: TGTGCCAGCAGTCTAACGAGCGGGGGGGACTACGAGCAGTACTTC; CDR3: CASSLTSGGDYEQYF
D: .; size: .; V: TRBV7-9; J: TRBJ1-5; DNA: TGTGCCAGCAGAGGGACACAAGATCAGCCCCAGCATTTT; CDR3: CASRGTQDQPQHF
D: .; size: .; V: TRBV10-3; J: TRBJ2-7; DNA: TGTGCCATCAGTGGGGAGGACAGAACCTACGAGCAGTACTTC; CDR3: CAISGEDRTYEQYF
D: TRBD1; size: .; V: TRBV27; J: TRBJ2-2; DNA: TGTGCCAGCGGGGACAGGGCCACTGGGGAGCTGTTTTTT; CDR3: CASGDRATGELFF
D: TRBD2; size: few; V: TRBV7-6; J: TRBJ2-3; DNA: TGTGCCAGCAGCTTAAACGGGGGGGCCTCGGATACGCAGTATTTT; CDR3: CASSLNGGASDTQYF
D: TRBD2; size: many; V: TRBV4-2; J: TRBJ2-7; DNA: TGTGCCAGCAGCCAAGGCCTAGCGGGGGCCTACGAGCAGTACTTC; CDR3: CASSQGLAGAYEQYF
D: TRBD2; size: few; V: TRBV12-3/TRBV12-4; J: TRBJ2-5; DNA: TGTGCCAGCCGCAGCGGGGGGAGTTTGGAGACCCAGTACTTC; CDR3: CASRSGGSLETQYF
D: .; size: .; V: TRBV27; J: TRBJ2-3; DNA: TGTGCCAGCAGTTTATACTTTGGCGGGCAACGCACAGATACGCAGTATTTT; CDR3: CASSLYFGGQRTDTQYF
D: TRBD1; size: few; V: TRBV4-1; J: TRBJ1-1; DNA: TGCGCCAGCAGCCAAGATATAGGGACAGGGACTCTGGTTGAAGCTTTCTTT; CDR3: CASSQDIGTGTLVEAFF
D: .; size: few; V: TRBV6-1; J: TRBJ2-7; DNA: TGTGCCAGCCTGTCTCGGTACGAGCAGTACTTC; CDR3: CASLSRYEQYF
D: .; size: few; V: TRBV9; J: TRBJ2-1; DNA: TGTGCCAGCAGCGTAGCCGGGCAGGGCCTCGATGAGCAGTTCTTC; CDR3: CASSVAGQGLDEQFF